This T cell receptor beta chain was found in a study of blood T cell repertoires in COVID-19 (TCRdb year 2020). The study in broad terms: The collaborator samples originated in the United States, Italy and Spain and spanned the acute and convalescent phases of COVID-19. The material from the prospective study consisted of cDNA or gDNA derived from T cells, B-cell-depleted T cells, or PBMCs. Subjects who had been exposed to COVID-19, were actively infected with it, or had recovered from it provided the deeply sampled blood TCRbeta repertoires that made up the dataset. A freely available public database, intended as a resource for researchers studying the immune response to SARS-CoV-2, is where the repertoires were released. The samples were drawn from the first 160 participants of the ongoing ImmuneRACE study and from 1,254 subjects provided by 6 global collaborators. Sample metadata almost always included a de-identified subject ID, COVID-19 status, age in years and sex. Where available, HLA class I and class II types were obtained from metadata supplied by the sample provider rather than from assay-based typing. The paper's findings and limits, for the study overall: The quantity of clinical and demographic metadata differed by source and by participant and was supplied without curation.

CDR3 length: 13 amino acids, cysteine to phenylalanine. Just the 39-base CDR3 DNA is kept, in frame starting at base 1. CDR1 and CDR2 are read off the germline V gene as SGHDT and YYEEEE. This clone was found once. No antigen is known for it. At one boundary the junction diverges from the germline segment, which might be a read error. The collaborating institutions used their own protocols to collect whole blood in K2EDTA tubes. For TCRbeta analysis, collaborators shipped samples as frozen whole blood, isolated PBMCs, or DNA extracted from either of those sample types. TCRbeta CDR3 regions were amplified from genomic DNA using the immunoSEQ Assay, a bias-controlled multiplex PCR. As for the authors' bioinformatics: The number of nucleated cells in each sample was estimated from the amplification of reference gene primers within the assay. To quantify the absolute abundance of each unique TCRbeta CDR3 rearrangement, sequence reads were collapsed and filtered. For each sample, productive Simpson clonality was calculated by taking the square root of Simpson's diversity index across productive rearrangements. Entries here come from immuneACCESS through TCRdb and include only in-frame sequences with V and J called. Some clones fail to appear in such tables; in the studies checked, an unresolved V gene covers under half of the shortfall, and the cause of the remainder is unknown. The V and J calls and clone size were taken over from that table, and D and trimming were inferred from the DNA. This sample comprises around 78,000 clones, roughly 91% of them detected only once. In total, the top ten clones hold roughly 1% of the sample.

The sample comprised peripheral blood. The rearranged segments are TRBV5-6 and TRBJ1-2, with TRBD1 identical over 8 junction bases. The sequence was collected from a woman between 45 and 60 years old in a cohort sampled during active COVID-19. The base sequence is TGTGCCAGCAGCTTGGTTTTGGTGGACAGGGAAGTCTTC. Its translation reads: CASSLVLVDREVF.